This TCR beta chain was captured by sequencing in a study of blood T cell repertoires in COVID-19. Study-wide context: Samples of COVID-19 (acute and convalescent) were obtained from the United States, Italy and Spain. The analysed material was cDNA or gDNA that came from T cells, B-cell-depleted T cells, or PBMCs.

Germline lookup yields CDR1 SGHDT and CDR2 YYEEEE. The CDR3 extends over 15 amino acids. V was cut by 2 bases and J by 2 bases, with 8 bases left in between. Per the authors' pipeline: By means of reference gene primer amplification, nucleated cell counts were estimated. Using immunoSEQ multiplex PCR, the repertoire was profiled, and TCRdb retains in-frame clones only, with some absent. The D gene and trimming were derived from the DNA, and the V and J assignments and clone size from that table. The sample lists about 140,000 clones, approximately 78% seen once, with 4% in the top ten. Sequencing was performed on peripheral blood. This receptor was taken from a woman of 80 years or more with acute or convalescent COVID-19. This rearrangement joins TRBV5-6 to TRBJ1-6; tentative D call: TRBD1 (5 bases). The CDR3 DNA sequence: TGTGCCAGCAGCTTTCTACAGGCCTATAATTCACCCCTCCACTTT. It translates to CASSFLQAYNSPLHF.